The present T cell receptor beta chain was sequenced within a study of shared clonotypes between healthy human individuals. About the research overall: A donor's plate count was three for CD4 naive and three for CD4 memory; CD8 naive had two and CD8 memory one.

Trimming left V 5 bases short and J 7 bases short, with 9 bases between. Germline values: CDR1 SEHNR, CDR2 FQNEAQ (reference sequence). CDR3 length equals 11 residues. Measured with immunoSEQ multiplex PCR; TCRdb has only the in-frame clones, and not every one. Among around 2.1 million clones listed, approximately 96% were seen once. What was sequenced was naive CD4+ T cells sorted from blood. Specified subset: CD45RA+ positively selected. This TCR derives from a man between 18 and 35 years old in good health. The chain recombines TRBV7-9 with TRBJ2-7; D possibly corresponds to TRBD2 (5 bases). CDR3 amino acids: CASSMRDEQYF. CDR3 coding DNA: TGTGCCAGCAGCATGAGGGATGAGCAGTACTTC.